This T cell receptor beta chain originates from a study of patients and donors after allogeneic stem cell transplantation. TCRdb reprocessed the RT-PCR reads with MiXCR, giving one entry per CDR3 protein. The data show 410,000 or so distinct CDR3 sequences, approximately 16% seen once. The CDR3 loop spans 13 amino acids. Germline V CDR1 and CDR2: MRHNA, SNTAGT. V lost 4 bases to trimming and J lost 2 bases, with 8 bases between them. The chain links TRBV6-4 to TRBJ1-1; D is ambiguous. The specimen sequenced was blood, either unsorted or a sorted T cell fraction (not recorded which). The receptor's source is a human donor who was either an allogeneic HSCT recipient or a stem cell or donor lymphocyte infusion donor (not recorded which). It is not recorded whose cells these are; they may come from a transplant donor. The CDR3 protein is CASSVSENTEAFF. CDR3 sequence (DNA): TGTGCCAGCAGTGTCTCAGAAAACACTGAAGCTTTCTTT.